Below are 14 T cell receptor beta chains sequenced from a single sample in a study of lymphopenia after photon versus proton radiotherapy. Clones were sequenced by immunoSEQ multiplex PCR, and TCRdb holds only the in-frame ones, with some missing. The sample carries about 35,000 clones, 92% recorded once. The sample was peripheral blood, taken from a patient treated with photon-based radiotherapy. The receptors shown here come from a man between 60 and 75 years old with cholangiocarcinoma.

This chain uses TRBV6-1 with TRBJ1-1; possibly TRBD1 for D (6 bases). This CDR3 has 13 residues. V gave up 5 bases and J gave up 6 bases, with 13 bases separating them. The germline V gene has CDR1 MNHNS and CDR2 SASEGT. This CDR3 is CASSPGALAEAFF. CDR3 sequence (DNA): TGTGCCAGCAGTCCAGGGGCTCTCGCTGAAGCTTTCTTT.

The chain uses TRBV19 and TRBJ1-1; D gene uncertain. Per the germline V gene, CDR1 is LNHDA and CDR2 is SQIVND (reference sequence). This CDR3 is 13 amino acids long. V was trimmed by 2 bases and J by 1 base, leaving 5 bases between them. The CDR3 protein is CASSISENTEAFF. Written as DNA, the CDR3 is TGTGCCAGTAGTATATCCGAGAACACTGAAGCTTTCTTT.

The rearrangement joins TRBV7-2 to TRBJ2-7, with D possibly matching TRBD2 (5 bases). V was shortened by 11 bases and J by 3 bases, with 14 bases between the two germline ends. The CDR3 contains 12 residues. The germline gives CDR1 SGHTA, CDR2 FQGNSA. The DNA for the CDR3 is TGTGCCTCCCAGGAGGATTTCTACGAGCAGTACTTC. Translation: CASQEDFYEQYF.

The chain employs TRBV9 and TRBJ2-2; D call uncertain. With 4 bases removed from V and 7 bases from J, the gap between germline ends came to 11 bases. In germline, CDR1 is SGDLS, CDR2 YYNGEE. The length of the CDR3 is 13 residues. DNA of the CDR3: TGTGCCAGCAGCTTTCCCATCGGCGGGGAGCTGTTTTTT. It is translated as CASSFPIGGELFF.

This chain connects TRBV7-9 to TRBJ2-1; perhaps TRBD2 as D (6 bases). The CDR3 contains 17 residues. Between the trimmed V and J ends, which lost 0 bases and 0 bases, there was a span of 12 bases. The germline V gene has CDR1 SEHNR and CDR2 FQNEAQ (reference sequence). CDR3 residues: CASSLAGGASSYNEQFF. Here the CDR3 DNA reads TGTGCCAGCAGCTTAGCCGGGGGTGCGAGCTCCTACAATGAGCAGTTCTTC.

The CDR3 bases are TGTGCCAGCTCGCCCCGAGGACAGTTGAACACTGAAGCTTTCTTT. Its protein product is CASSPRGQLNTEAFF. V usage is TRBV18 and J usage is TRBJ1-1; a weak D match, TRBD1 (6 bases). Trimming shortened V by 6 bases and J by 0 bases, and 14 bases separated the two germline ends. There are 15 residues in the CDR3. The germline CDR1 and CDR2 sequences are KGHSH and LQKENI.

The chain carries TRBV18 and TRBJ2-5; 8 nucleotides match TRBD1. V gave up 4 bases and J gave up 3 bases; unmatched junction bases: 1. Germline V CDR1 and CDR2: KGHSH, LQKENI. The CDR3 totals 13 residues. The CDR3 sequence is CASSRGQEETQYF. The CDR3 nucleotides read TGTGCCAGCTCACGGGGACAGGAAGAGACCCAGTACTTC. The full variable domain, in which reference TRBV18 and TRBJ2-5 provide the parts outside the CDR3, is NAGVMQNPRHLVRRRGQEARLRCSPMKGHSHVYWYRQLPEEGLKFMVYLQKENIIDESGMPKERFSAEFPKEGPSILRIQQVVRGDSAAYFCASSRGQEETQYFGPGTRLLVL.

This chain links TRBV4-2 with TRBJ2-1; 7 bases agree with TRBD2. CDR1 is LGHNA and CDR2 is YNFKEQ in the germline V gene. The CDR3 is 15 residues long. V shed 2 bases and J 8 bases; nucleotides not matched to a gene: 9. CDR3 sequence (DNA): TGTGCCAGCAGCCAACTCCTAGCGGTAGGGTATGAGCAGTTCTTC. Amino acids: CASSQLLAVGYEQFF.

The chain links TRBV5-4 to TRBJ2-3; 10 bases map to TRBD2. CDR1 and CDR2 (germline): SGHNT, YYREEE (reference sequence). This CDR3 contains 13 residues. J gave up 9 bases and V 4 bases, and 5 bases lay outside the gene matches. CDR3 loop: CASSQAGGLTQYF. CDR3 in DNA: TGTGCCAGCAGCCAAGCGGGGGGGTTGACGCAGTATTTT. Looking up the rest from reference TRBV5-4 and TRBJ2-3 gives the full variable domain: ETGVTQSPTHLIKTRGQQVTLRCSSQSGHNTVSWYQQALGQGPQFIFQYYREEENGRGNFPPRFSGLQFPNYSSELNVNALELDDSALYLCASSQAGGLTQYFGPGTRLTVL.

The V gene is TRBV7-8, the J gene TRBJ2-1, with a tentative D call TRBD1 (6 bases). The CDR3 loop spans 14 amino acids. Germline assignment: CDR1 SGHVS and CDR2 FQNEAQ. With 7 bases removed from V and 4 bases from J, the gap between germline ends came to 14 bases. CDR3 amino acids: CASTIQGTYNEQFF. CDR3 coding DNA: TGTGCCAGCACCATCCAGGGGACGTACAATGAGCAGTTCTTC.

This clone was counted once. The chain is built from TRBV29-1 and TRBJ1-4, with D unclear. Germline CDR1 SQVTM, CDR2 ANQGSEA. CDR3 length: 11 amino acids. V was trimmed by 5 bases and J by 4 bases, leaving 5 bases between them. CDR3 nucleotides: TGCAGCGTTTTATTTAATGAAAAACTGTTTTTT. Its translation is CSVLFNEKLFF.

This chain links TRBV2 with TRBJ2-7; 9 nucleotides line up with TRBD2. CDR1 SNHLY and CDR2 FYNNEI come from the germline V gene. V lost 6 bases to trimming and J lost 2 bases; unmatched junction nucleotides: 8. CDR3 size: 15 residues. This CDR3 reads CASSSTSGPTYEQYF. CDR3 nucleotide sequence: TGTGCCAGCAGCTCGACTAGCGGACCAACCTACGAGCAGTACTTC. Looking up the rest from reference TRBV2 and TRBJ2-7 gives the full variable domain: EPEVTQTPSHQVTQMGQEVILRCVPISNHLYFYWYRQILGQKVEFLVSFYNNEISEKSEIFDDQFSVERPDGSNFTLKIRSTKLEDSAMYFCASSSTSGPTYEQYFGPGTRLTVT.

V gene TRBV19 combines with J gene TRBJ2-5; 8 bases are shared with TRBD2. Germline V gene lookup returns CDR1 LNHDA and CDR2 SQIVND (reference sequence). This CDR3 contains 16 residues. The junction had 7 bases not matched to a gene; V was cut back by 3 bases and J by 1 base. The CDR3 is CASSIMVAGTQETQYF. CDR3 bases: TGTGCCAGTAGTATTATGGTAGCGGGGACCCAAGAGACCCAGTACTTC.

This chain connects TRBV5-1 to TRBJ2-1; no definite D call. The V gene's germline CDR1 is SGHRS and CDR2 YFSETQ. The CDR3 extends over 13 amino acids. Trimming pared 0 bases from V and 6 bases from J, leaving 7 bases between. The CDR3 is CASSLGWGNEQFF. CDR3 coding DNA: TGCGCCAGCAGCTTGGGTTGGGGCAATGAGCAGTTCTTC. The variable domain in full, with the rest retrieved from reference TRBV5-1 and TRBJ2-1, is KAGVTQTPRYLIKTRGQQVTLSCSPISGHRSVSWYQQTPGQGLQFLFEYFSETQRNKGNFPGRFSGRQFSNSRSEMNVSTLELGDSALYLCASSLGWGNEQFFGPGTRLTVL.